This T cell receptor beta chain is drawn from a study of CD8 T cells in ankylosing spondylitis. The CDR3 extends over 13 amino acids. Trimming cost V 6 bases and J 2 bases; bases outside gene matches: 3. CDR1 SGHTA and CDR2 FQGTGA come from the germline V gene. Via MiXCR, TCRdb re-called the 5' RACE reads, giving one row per CDR3 protein. The sample comprises approximately 220,000 distinct CDR3 sequences, over 9.5% of which are singletons, and roughly a fifth rests with the top ten. This clonotype appeared a few times. This sequence originates from a male donor with ankylosing spondylitis or in good health (not recorded which). The sequenced material came from blood, either unsorted or a sorted T cell fraction (not recorded which). The chain uses TRBV7-3 and TRBJ2-5; 7 positions match TRBD1. Here the CDR3 DNA reads TGTGCCAGCAGTAAGGGACAGCAAGAGACCCAGTACTTC. This encodes CASSKGQQETQYF.